This TCR beta chain derives from a study of blood T cell repertoires in COVID-19. Study-level background: The cDNA or gDNA used as material had been derived from T cells, B-cell-depleted T cells, or PBMCs.

CDR3 length equals 14 residues. Germline V gene data show CDR1 as SNHLY and CDR2 as FYNNEI. Trimming took 7 bases from V and 4 from J, leaving 13 bases between them. Participants were aged 18 to 89 years, lived in roughly 25 US areas, and enrolled virtually. Allocation to cohorts depended on clinical history reported by the participants. Authors' analysis steps: Reference gene primer amplification in the assay estimated nucleated cell counts. Clones were sequenced by immunoSEQ multiplex PCR, and TCRdb holds only the in-frame ones, with some missing. V and J calls plus clone size are reproduced from that table; the DNA served to infer D and trimming. This table holds 300,000 to 400,000 clones, around nine tenths found once.

The chain recombines TRBV2 with TRBJ2-2, with a possible D match to TRBD1 (6 bases). Specimen: PBMCs or T cells enriched from blood (not recorded which). This TCR was sampled from a woman aged 25 to 39 who had been exposed to COVID-19. CDR3 in amino acids: CASNPGAGTGELFF. In DNA form, the CDR3 reads TGTGCCAGCAATCCAGGGGCCGGCACCGGGGAGCTGTTTTTT.